The sequence of this T cell receptor beta chain was determined in a study of blood T cell repertoires in COVID-19. At the level of the study: Samples representing acute and convalescent COVID-19 were sourced from the United States, Italy and Spain. Sources were T cells, B-cell-depleted T cells, or PBMCs; the material itself was cDNA or gDNA.

The length of the CDR3 is 13 residues. Trimming removed 6 bases at V and 3 bases at J, with 11 bases between. CDR1 is LNHDA and CDR2 is SQIVND in the germline V gene (reference sequence). Original processing methods: Researchers report that nucleated cell counts were estimated from reference gene primer amplification. TCRdb's table, derived via immunoSEQ multiplex PCR, lists solely in-frame clones and lacks some. The V and J calls and clone size come from that table; D and trimming were worked out from the DNA. The sample lists approximately 200,000 clones, 82% occurring once. This clonotype was sampled from a human donor with acute or convalescent COVID-19. The donor label of this sample is uncertain. Sequencing input: peripheral blood. The chain couples TRBV19 to TRBJ1-1; possible D gene TRBD1, 6 bases. The CDR3 loop reads CASSLDRYTEAFF. CDR3 sequence (DNA): TGTGCCAGTAGCCTAGACAGGTACACTGAAGCTTTCTTT.